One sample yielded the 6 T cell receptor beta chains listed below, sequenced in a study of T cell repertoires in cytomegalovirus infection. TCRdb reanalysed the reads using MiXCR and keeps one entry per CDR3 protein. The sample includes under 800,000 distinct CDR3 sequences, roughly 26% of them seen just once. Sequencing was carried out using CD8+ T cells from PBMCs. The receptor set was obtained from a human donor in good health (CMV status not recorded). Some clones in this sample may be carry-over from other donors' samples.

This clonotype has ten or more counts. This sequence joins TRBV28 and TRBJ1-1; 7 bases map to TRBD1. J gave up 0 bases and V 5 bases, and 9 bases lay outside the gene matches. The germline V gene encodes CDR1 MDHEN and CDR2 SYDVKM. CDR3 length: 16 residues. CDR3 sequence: CASSRQPGQLNTEAFF. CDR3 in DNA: TGTGCCAGCAGTCGACAACCGGGACAGCTGAACACTGAAGCTTTCTTT. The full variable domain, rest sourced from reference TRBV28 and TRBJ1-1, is DVKVTQSSRYLVKRTGEKVFLECVQDMDHENMFWYRQDPGLGLRLIYFSYDVKMKEKGDIPEGYSVSREKKERFSLILESASTNQTSMYLCASSRQPGQLNTEAFFGQGTRLTVV.

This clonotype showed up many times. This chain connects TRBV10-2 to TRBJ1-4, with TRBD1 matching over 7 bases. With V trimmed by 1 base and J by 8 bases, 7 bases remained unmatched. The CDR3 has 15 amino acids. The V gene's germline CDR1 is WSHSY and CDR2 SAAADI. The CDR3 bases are TGCGCCAGCAGTGAGTACGGATTGGGACAGGAAAAACTGTTTTTT. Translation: CASSEYGLGQEKLFF.

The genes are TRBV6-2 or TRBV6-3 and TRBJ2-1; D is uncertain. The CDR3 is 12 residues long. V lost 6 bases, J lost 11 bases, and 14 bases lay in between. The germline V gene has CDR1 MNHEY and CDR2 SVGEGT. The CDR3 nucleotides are TGTGCCAGCAGCCGTGACTGGTATAAGCAGTTCTTC. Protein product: CASSRDWYKQFF.

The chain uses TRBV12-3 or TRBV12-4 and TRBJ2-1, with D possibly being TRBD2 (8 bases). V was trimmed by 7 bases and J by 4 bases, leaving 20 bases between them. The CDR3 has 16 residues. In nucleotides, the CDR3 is TGTGCCAGCACAGACCAGAGCGGGGGACAGTACAATGAGCAGTTCTTC. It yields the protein CASTDQSGGQYNEQFF.

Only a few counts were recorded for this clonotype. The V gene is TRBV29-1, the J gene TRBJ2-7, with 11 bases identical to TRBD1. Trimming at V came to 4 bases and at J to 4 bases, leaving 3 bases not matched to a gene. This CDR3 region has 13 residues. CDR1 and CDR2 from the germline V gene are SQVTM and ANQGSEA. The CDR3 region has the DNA TGCAGCGTTGGGACAGGGGGCTATTACGAGCAGTACTTC. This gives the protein CSVGTGGYYEQYF.

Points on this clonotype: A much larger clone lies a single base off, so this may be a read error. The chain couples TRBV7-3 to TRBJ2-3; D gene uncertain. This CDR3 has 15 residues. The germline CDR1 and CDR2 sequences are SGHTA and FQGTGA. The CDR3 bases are TGTGTCAGCAGCTTCTTTATTGGGGGCACAGATACGCAGTATTTT. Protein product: CVSSFFIGGTDTQYF. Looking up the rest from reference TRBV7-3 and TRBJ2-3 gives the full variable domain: GAGVSQTPSNKVTEKGKYVELRCDPISGHTALYWYRQSLGQGPEFLIYFQGTGAADDSGLPNDRFFAVRPEGSVSTLKIQRTERGDSAVYLCVSSFFIGGTDTQYFGPGTRLTVL.